The TCR beta chain under discussion was sequenced for a study of CXCR3-negative and CXCR3-positive naive CD8 T cells. General study results and limits: Relative to memory CD8+ cells, whose diversity was much lower, both naive subsets had comparably high diversity. Both naive subsets, CXCR3-negative and CXCR3-positive, displayed similar TRBV-TRBJ usage, unlike memory cells. In CXCR3-positive naive cells, the TRB CDR3s were more hydrophobic than in CXCR3-negative naive cells. Surface CD5 looked about the same in the naive subsets, so the authors worked out TCR strength from TRB CDR3 properties.

This clonotype is classed as medium-sized by frequency. What it binds is unknown. UMI labels and 5' RACE were used to prepare the TRB cDNA libraries. TCRdb reprocessed the 5' RACE reads and keeps a single row for each CDR3 protein, giving no DNA. The sample totals thousands of distinct CDR3 sequences. The CDR3 is 14 residues long. Naive CD8+ T cells were CD45RO-CCR7+CD27+CD95-. Sequencing input: naive CXCR3+ CD8+ T cells from blood. Subset indicated: CD45RO-CCR7+CD27+CD95- naive CD8+ T cells expressing CXCR3 (TNR3+). The sequence was collected from a human donor in good health. Some clones in this sample may be carry-over from other donors' samples. This chain uses TRBV12-3 or TRBV12-4 with TRBJ2-7; the TCRdb D gene call, TRBD1, has no DNA to confirm it. The CDR3 sequence: CASSFNRGPYEQYF.